This T cell receptor (beta chain) was observed in a study of early T cells in non-severe SARS-CoV-2 infection. TCRdb itself ran the 5' RACE reads through MiXCR, one entry per CDR3 protein. Here the sample spans around 57,000 distinct CDR3 sequences, roughly an eighth being singletons. The germline gives CDR1 LGHDT, CDR2 YNNKEL (reference sequence). Trimming cost V 5 bases and J 4 bases, with 18 bases left between them. The CDR3 totals 15 residues. The sequenced sample was whole blood. This TCR came from an adult who was a healthcare worker with PCR-confirmed SARS-CoV-2 infection or an uninfected control (not recorded which). The chain links TRBV3-1 to TRBJ2-7, with D uncertain. The CDR3 sequence: CASSSNPTVPYEQYF. As DNA, the CDR3 is TGTGCCAGCAGCTCTAACCCGACGGTCCCTTACGAGCAGTACTTC.